This is a list of T cell receptor beta chains from one sample in a study of technical replicates of blood from a handful of donors. TCRdb's copy holds only in-frame clones and misses some; the assay was immunoSEQ multiplex PCR. In the table there are about 70,000 clones, 80% to 95% of which are singletons. Material: T cells isolated from PBMCs. The receptors shown here come from a human donor in good health. CDR3s include the opening cysteine and the closing phenylalanine or tryptophan. D genes are given only for firm matches. Where a row states a size, it is once, few, many or the class of an expanded clone; other rows omit it.

j_gene	v_gene	d_gene	abundance	CDR3nt	CDR3aa
TRBJ2-7	TRBV28	.	.	TGTGCCAGCAGTTTATACGGGGGAAACGTCTACGAGCAGTACTTC	CASSLYGGNVYEQYF
TRBJ1-3	TRBV7-2	TRBD1	.	TGTGCCAGCAGCTTAGAAGACAGGGCTGGAAACACCATATATTTT	CASSLEDRAGNTIYF
TRBJ1-1	TRBV7-2	TRBD1	many	TGTGCCAGCAGCGACAGGGAGATGATGAACACTGAAGCTTTCTTT	CASSDREMMNTEAFF
TRBJ2-6	TRBV7-9	TRBD1	once	TGTGCCAGCAGTTATGGACAGGGAACTGGGGCCAACGTCCTGACTTTC	CASSYGQGTGANVLTF
TRBJ2-1	TRBV27	TRBD1	once	TGTGCCAGCAGAGTAGGACAGGGGGCCAACAATGAGCAGTTCTTC	CASRVGQGANNEQFF
TRBJ2-7	TRBV19	.	.	TGTGCCAGTAGTATACAAACAGGCTACTACGAGCAGTACTTC	CASSIQTGYYEQYF
TRBJ1-2	TRBV27	.	.	TGTGCCAGCCAGGGTAGCTATGGCTACACCTTC	CASQGSYGYTF
TRBJ2-7	TRBV5-3	TRBD2	.	TGTGCCAGAAGCTTGAAAGCTGCGGGAGGGCCCGACGAGCAGTACTTC	CARSLKAAGGPDEQYF
TRBJ2-3	TRBV7-9	TRBD1	once	TGTGCCAGCAGCCCTGACAGGGGAATTTATCCAGATACGCAGTATTTT	CASSPDRGIYPDTQYF
TRBJ2-7	TRBV13	.	.	TGTGCCAGCACCTCTGGGGGGAAGATATACGAGCAGTACTTC	CASTSGGKIYEQYF
TRBJ2-2	TRBV6-1	TRBD2	.	TGTGCCAGCAGTGAACTACTGACTAGCGGGAGTTCTAGAGGGGAGCTGTTTTTT	CASSELLTSGSSRGELFF
TRBJ2-7	TRBV14	.	.	TGTGCCAGCAGCCCTGGACACTACGAGCAGTACTTC	CASSPGHYEQYF
TRBJ2-3	TRBV4-2	.	.	TGTGCCAGCAGCCAGGAAGTCGGGAGTTTGAGCACAGATACGCAGTATTTT	CASSQEVGSLSTDTQYF
TRBJ2-7	TRBV11-3	.	.	TGTGCCAGCAGCTTAATACAGGGATCCCTCTACGAGCAGTACTTC	CASSLIQGSLYEQYF
TRBJ1-4	TRBV18	.	once	TGTGCCAGCTCACCAGTCATACAGGCTGGTGAAAAACTGTTTTTT	CASSPVIQAGEKLFF
TRBJ1-2	TRBV30	.	.	TGTGCCTGGAGTTCGTCCGGGAACTATGGCTACACCTTC	CAWSSSGNYGYTF
TRBJ2-2	TRBV27	TRBD1	.	TGTGCCAGCAGTAACAGGGGAAGCACCGGGGAGCTGTTTTTT	CASSNRGSTGELFF
TRBJ1-1	TRBV11-3	TRBD1	.	TGTGCCAGCAGAGGACAGGCGAACACTGAAGCTTTCTTT	CASRGQANTEAFF
TRBJ1-5	TRBV28	.	.	TGTGCCAGCAGTTTACTGTTCGTTAGCAATCAGCCCCAGCATTTT	CASSLLFVSNQPQHF
TRBJ2-7	TRBV7-2	.	.	TGTGCCAGCAGCTTTGGCGGCGGAGTTTCCTACGAGCAGTACTTC	CASSFGGGVSYEQYF
TRBJ1-4	TRBV9	.	.	TGTGCCAGCACCCGGACTGATGATGAAAAACTGTTTTTT	CASTRTDDEKLFF
TRBJ1-2	TRBV14	TRBD1	once	TGTGCCAGCAGCCCCCGGGACAGGGGCTATGGCTACACCTTC	CASSPRDRGYGYTF
TRBJ1-5	TRBV7-2	.	.	TGTGCCAGCAGCTTGTTTCCGAGAGGTCAGCCCCAGCATTTT	CASSLFPRGQPQHF
TRBJ2-3	TRBV7-3	TRBD2	.	TGTGCCAGCAAAGGTGAGCGGGAGTATAGCACAGATACGCAGTATTTT	CASKGEREYSTDTQYF
TRBJ1-2	TRBV9	.	.	TGTGCCAGCAGCGTCGGTATTAACGCTGGCTACACCTTC	CASSVGINAGYTF
TRBJ1-1	TRBV7-6	.	once	TGTGCCAGCAGCCAGGGGCTGGGCAGGAACACTGAAGCTTTCTTT	CASSQGLGRNTEAFF
TRBJ2-7	TRBV5-1	TRBD1	.	TGCGCCAGCAGCACGACAGGGTTTGAGCAGTACTTC	CASSTTGFEQYF
TRBJ2-7	TRBV9	TRBD1	.	TGTGCCAGCAGCGCGGACAGGGCCACCTACGAGCAGTACTTC	CASSADRATYEQYF
TRBJ2-3	TRBV7-6	.	.	TGTGCCAGCAGCTTCGACAGCGGGTACACAGATACGCAGTATTTT	CASSFDSGYTDTQYF
TRBJ1-1	TRBV6-5	TRBD1	.	TGTGCCAGCAGTTACTCGCCAGGGGGCTTGACTGAAGCTTTCTTT	CASSYSPGGLTEAFF
TRBJ2-1	TRBV2	TRBD2	.	TGTGCCAGCGTAGCGGGGGGTCACAATGAGCAGTTCTTC	CASVAGGHNEQFF